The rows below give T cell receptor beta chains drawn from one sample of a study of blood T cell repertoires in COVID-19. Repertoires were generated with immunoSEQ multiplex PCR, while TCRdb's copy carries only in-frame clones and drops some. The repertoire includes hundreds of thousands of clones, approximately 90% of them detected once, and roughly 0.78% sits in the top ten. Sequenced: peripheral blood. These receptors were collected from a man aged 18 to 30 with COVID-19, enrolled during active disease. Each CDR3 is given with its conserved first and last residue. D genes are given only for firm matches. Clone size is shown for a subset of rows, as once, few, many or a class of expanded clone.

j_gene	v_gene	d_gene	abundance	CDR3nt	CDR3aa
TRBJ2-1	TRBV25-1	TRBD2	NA	TGTGCCAGCAGTGCCAGAACTAGCGGGCTGTACAATGAGCAGTTCTTC	CASSARTSGLYNEQFF
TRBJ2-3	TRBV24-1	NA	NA	TGTGCCACCAGTGATTTCCCGGGGACACCCATCGGCACAGATACGCAGTATTTT	CATSDFPGTPIGTDTQYF
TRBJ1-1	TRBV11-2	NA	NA	TGTGCCAGCAGCTTAGTACAGGGTAAAGGTGCGGAAGCTTTCTTT	CASSLVQGKGAEAFF
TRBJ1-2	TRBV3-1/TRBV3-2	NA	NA	TGTGCCAGCAGCCCCCGAGCGAACCAGTACCATGGCTACACCTTC	CASSPRANQYHGYTF
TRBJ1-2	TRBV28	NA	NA	TGTGCCAGCAGTTTAGAAGGACAGCTCTATGGCTACACCTTC	CASSLEGQLYGYTF
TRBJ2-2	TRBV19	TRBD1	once	TGTGCCAGTTGGGACAGGGGAAACACCGGGGAGCTGTTTTTT	CASWDRGNTGELFF
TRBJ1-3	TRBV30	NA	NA	TGTGCCTGGAGTGTACATCGACAAGTCTCTGGAAACACCATATATTTT	CAWSVHRQVSGNTIYF
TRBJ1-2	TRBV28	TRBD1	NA	TGTGCCAGCAGTTTGGACAGGGGGCAATATGGCTACACCTTC	CASSLDRGQYGYTF
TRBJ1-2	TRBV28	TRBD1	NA	TGTGCCAGCAGTTTGACAGGGGGAGTCTATGGCTACACCTTC	CASSLTGGVYGYTF
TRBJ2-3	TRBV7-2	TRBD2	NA	TGTGCCAGCAGCTTAGAGGGTAGCGGGATTAGCACAGATACGCAGTATTTT	CASSLEGSGISTDTQYF
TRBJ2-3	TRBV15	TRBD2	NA	TGTGCCACCAGCGCGCGACTAGCGGGGGGTACAGATACGCAGTATTTT	CATSARLAGGTDTQYF
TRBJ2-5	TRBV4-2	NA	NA	TGTGCCAGCAGCCAAGACCCTTTCGAGACCCAGTACTTC	CASSQDPFETQYF
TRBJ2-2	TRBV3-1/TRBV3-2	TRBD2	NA	TGTGCCAGCAATCCGGGACTAGTGGGAACCGGGGAGCTGTTTTTT	CASNPGLVGTGELFF
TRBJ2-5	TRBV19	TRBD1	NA	TGTGCCAGTAGACACCGGGACAGATGGGAGACCCAGTACTTC	CASRHRDRWETQYF
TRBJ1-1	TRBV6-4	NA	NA	TGTGCCAGCAGTAGAGGCGGGGTAACTGGAGAAGCTTTCTTT	CASSRGGVTGEAFF
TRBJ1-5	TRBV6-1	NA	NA	TGTGCCAGCAGTGAATCCGGTAATAGCAATCAGCCCCAGCATTTT	CASSESGNSNQPQHF
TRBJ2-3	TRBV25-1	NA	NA	TGTGCCAGCACTGGGGGACTGAGCACAGATACGCAGTATTTT	CASTGGLSTDTQYF
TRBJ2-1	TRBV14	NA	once	TGTGCCAGCAGCCAAGTCTTCGGTGAGCAGTTCTTC	CASSQVFGEQFF
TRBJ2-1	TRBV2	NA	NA	TGTGCCAGCAGGAACAGGGCAAGCTCCTACAATGAGCAGTTCTTC	CASRNRASSYNEQFF
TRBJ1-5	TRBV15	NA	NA	TGTGCCACCAGCAGAGACAGGGCCAGGGTCAATCAGCCCCAGCATTTT	CATSRDRARVNQPQHF
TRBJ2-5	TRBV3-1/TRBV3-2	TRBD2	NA	TGTGCCAGCAGCCAAGGTGGAGACGGATCGAGCGGGGGGCCCTTGCAAGAGACCCAGTACTTC	CASSQGGDGSSGGPLQETQYF
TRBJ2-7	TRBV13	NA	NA	TGTGCCAGCAGCTTACGAGGCGGGGCTGAGCAGTACTTC	CASSLRGGAEQYF
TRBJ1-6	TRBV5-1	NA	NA	TGCGCCAGCAGCTTGGCCGAGTCCTATAATTCACCCCTCCACTTT	CASSLAESYNSPLHF
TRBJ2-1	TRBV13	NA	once	TGTGCCAGCAGCCCCCCTGCTTTGAGCTCCTACAATGAGCAGTTCTTC	CASSPPALSSYNEQFF
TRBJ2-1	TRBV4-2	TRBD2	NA	TGTGCCAGCAGCCAAGTCAAACTAGCGGGATACTACAATGAGCAGTTCTTC	CASSQVKLAGYYNEQFF
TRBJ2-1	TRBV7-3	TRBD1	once	TGTGCCAGCAGCCGTGGACAGGGCCATGAGCAGTTCTTC	CASSRGQGHEQFF
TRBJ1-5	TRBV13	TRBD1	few	TGTGCCAGCAGCTTAGGAGGGGGCAAGTTTGAGGGCAATCAGCCCCAGCATTTT	CASSLGGGKFEGNQPQHF
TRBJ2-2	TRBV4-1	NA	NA	TGCGCCAGCAGCCAAGAGAGCGGTAGTAACACCGGGGAGCTGTTTTTT	CASSQESGSNTGELFF
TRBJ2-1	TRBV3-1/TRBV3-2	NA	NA	TGTGCCAGCACCACCTCGGACAGCGAGCAGTTCTTC	CASTTSDSEQFF
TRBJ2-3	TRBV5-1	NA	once	TGCGCCAGCAGCTTGGCCAGGTCAAGCACAGATACGCAGTATTTT	CASSLARSSTDTQYF
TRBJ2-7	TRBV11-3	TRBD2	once	TGTGCCAGCAGCTCGGGACTAAGTATCTACGAGCAGTACTTC	CASSSGLSIYEQYF
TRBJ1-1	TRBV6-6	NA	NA	TGTGCCAGCAGGGCGTGGGGAGGGAACACTGAAGCTTTCTTT	CASRAWGGNTEAFF
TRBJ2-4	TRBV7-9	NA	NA	TGTGCCAGCAGCTTAGCGAGGGATCGGAACATTCAGTACTTC	CASSLARDRNIQYF
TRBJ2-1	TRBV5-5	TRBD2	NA	TGTGCCAGCAGCTTGGCGGGAGGGCCAGGAGAGCAGTTCTTC	CASSLAGGPGEQFF
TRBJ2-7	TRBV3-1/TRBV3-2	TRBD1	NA	TGTGCCAGCAGACGACAGGGGGGATACGAGCAGTACTTC	CASRRQGGYEQYF
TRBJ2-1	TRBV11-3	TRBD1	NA	TGTGCCAGCAGCATACGGGACAGCCATTACAATGAGCAGTTCTTC	CASSIRDSHYNEQFF
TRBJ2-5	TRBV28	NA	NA	TGTGTCAGCAGGCAGGGGGGCCCCATCGGGACCCAGTACTTC	CVSRQGGPIGTQYF
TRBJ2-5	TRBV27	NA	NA	TGTGCCAGCAGTTTAACGTCGGACCAAGAGACCCAGTACTTC	CASSLTSDQETQYF
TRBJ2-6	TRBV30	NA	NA	TGTGCCTGGAGTGACCCGCAGGGAACTGGGGCCAACGTCCTGACTTTC	CAWSDPQGTGANVLTF
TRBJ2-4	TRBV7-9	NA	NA	TGTGCCAGCAGCCACCCGGGGTGGACAGCCGAAAACATTCAGTACTTC	CASSHPGWTAENIQYF
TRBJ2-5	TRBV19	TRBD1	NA	TGTGCCAGTAGTCACAGGGGGCAAGAGACCCAGTACTTC	CASSHRGQETQYF
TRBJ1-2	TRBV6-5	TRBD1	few	TGTGCCAGCAGTTACGTCCCAGGGGGTGCTGGCTACACCTTC	CASSYVPGGAGYTF
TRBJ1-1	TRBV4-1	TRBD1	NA	TGCGCCAGCAGCCCGCGACAGGGCGCTGAAGCTTTCTTT	CASSPRQGAEAFF
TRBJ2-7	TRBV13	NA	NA	TGTGCCAGCAGCCCTATCCCATACGAGCAGTACTTC	CASSPIPYEQYF
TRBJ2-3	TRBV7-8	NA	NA	TGTGCCAGCAGCCTCATACCGGGGGACACAGATACGCAGTATTTT	CASSLIPGDTDTQYF
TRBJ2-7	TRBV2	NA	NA	TGTGCCAGCAGCCGGACACCTAATTCCTACGAGCAGTACTTC	CASSRTPNSYEQYF
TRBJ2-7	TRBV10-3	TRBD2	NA	TGTGCCATCAGTGACATGGATGCTAGCGGCGTCCGGAAGCAGTACTTC	CAISDMDASGVRKQYF
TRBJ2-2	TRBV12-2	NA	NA	TGTGCAAGTCGCTCCCGACAGATATCGAACACCGGGGAGCTGTTTTTT	CASRSRQISNTGELFF
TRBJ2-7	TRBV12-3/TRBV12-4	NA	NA	TGTGCCAGCAGTTCGGGAGCGTACGAGCAGTACTTC	CASSSGAYEQYF
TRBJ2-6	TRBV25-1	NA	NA	TGTGCCAGCAGTGAATATTGGGAGCCTGGGGCCAACGTCCTGACTTTC	CASSEYWEPGANVLTF